Given below is one TCR beta chain in context. What it binds is unknown. Clones were sequenced by immunoSEQ multiplex PCR, and TCRdb holds only the in-frame ones, with some missing. The sample holds some 100,000 clones, about 86% seen once. This entry comes from a study of T cell responses to AZD1222 COVID-19 vaccine. Study conclusions and caveats: Mostly white British, mostly female donors; authors suggested clonal diversity may be underestimated.

Germline values: CDR1 SGHRS, CDR2 YFSETQ. The CDR3 is 16 residues long. V was clipped by 0 bases and J by 2 bases; unmatched bases: 8. V gene TRBV5-1 combines with J gene TRBJ2-7; 7 bases match TRBD2. Source: peripheral blood, taken on day 0 of AZD1222 vaccination. This clonotype was obtained from an adult in good health. In DNA form, the CDR3 reads TGCGCCAGCAGCTTGGGGGTCCGCCTAGCGGCCTACGAGCAGTACTTC. Translating it yields CASSLGVRLAAYEQYF.